The present T cell receptor (beta chain) was sequenced within a study of beta chain features in type 1 diabetes. Study-wide results and caveats: The analysis here could not establish whether HLA type shapes TCRB rearrangement. TCRB CDR3s from Type 1 diabetes patients were moderately but significantly shorter in all four CD4+ subsets. Patients' naive, central memory and Treg TCRB repertoires seemed closer to one another than those of healthy donors. VDJ junctions from patients with type 1 diabetes contained fewer insertions and more deletions.

Every bit of the isolated RNA underwent reverse transcription, so sequencing read expressed TCRB transcripts. The data were produced by immunoSEQ multiplex PCR, yet TCRdb's version contains in-frame clones alone and is incomplete. In the table there are just under 150,000 clones, approximately 13% of which are singletons. This clone has more than one count but fewer than ten. Its antigen is as yet unknown. The TCR originated in a man between 18 and 35 years old with type 1 diabetes. Specimen: central memory CD4+ T cells from blood.

CDR3 amino acids: CASSPPGERGGGEQFF. The CDR3 DNA sequence: TGTGCCAGCAGCCCCCCGGGGGAGCGGGGGGGCGGTGAGCAGTTCTTC. This chain connects TRBV11-3 to TRBJ2-1, with 10 bases identical to TRBD2. Germline CDR1 SGHNT, CDR2 YENEEA. V shed 5 bases and J 9 bases; nucleotides not matched to a gene: 13. The CDR3 totals 16 residues.